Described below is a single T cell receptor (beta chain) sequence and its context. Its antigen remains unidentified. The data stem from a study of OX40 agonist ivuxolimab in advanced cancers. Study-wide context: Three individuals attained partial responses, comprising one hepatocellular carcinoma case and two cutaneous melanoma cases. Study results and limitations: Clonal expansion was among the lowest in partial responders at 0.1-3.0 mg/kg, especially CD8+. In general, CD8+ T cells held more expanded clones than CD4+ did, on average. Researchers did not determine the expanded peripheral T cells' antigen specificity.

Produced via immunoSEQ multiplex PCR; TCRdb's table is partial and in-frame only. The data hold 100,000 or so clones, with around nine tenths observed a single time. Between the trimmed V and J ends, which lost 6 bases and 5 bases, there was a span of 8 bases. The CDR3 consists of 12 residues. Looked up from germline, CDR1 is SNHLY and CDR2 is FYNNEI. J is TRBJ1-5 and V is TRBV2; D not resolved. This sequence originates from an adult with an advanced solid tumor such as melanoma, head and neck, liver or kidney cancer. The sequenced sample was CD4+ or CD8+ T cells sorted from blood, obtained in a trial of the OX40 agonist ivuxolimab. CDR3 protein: CASREDDQPQHF. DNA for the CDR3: TGTGCCAGCAGGGAGGATGATCAGCCCCAGCATTTT.